These T cell receptor beta chains were read from a single sample in a study of OX40 agonist ivuxolimab in advanced cancers. The protocol was immunoSEQ multiplex PCR, while the TCRdb copy is restricted to in-frame clones and leaves out a portion. The sample carries approximately 23,000 clones, over 80% recorded once. Here the sequenced sample was CD4+ or CD8+ T cells sorted from blood, taken in a trial of the OX40 agonist ivuxolimab. All receptors derive from an adult with an advanced solid tumor such as melanoma, head and neck, liver or kidney cancer. Each CDR3 is given without its conserved first and last residue. A D gene is named only where the DNA matches it firmly. Not all rows give a size; the values are once, few, many and, for expanded clones, a class.

v_gene	abundance	d_gene	j_gene	CDR3aa
TRBV27	.	.	TRBJ2-6	ASRVTGSGANVLT
TRBV30	.	.	TRBJ2-2	AWLWIGGTGELF
TRBV6-1	medium-sized	.	TRBJ1-1	ASSEQYTEAF
TRBV29-1	.	TRBD2	TRBJ2-3	SDGAGGTDTQY
TRBV11-2	.	.	TRBJ2-7	ASSLSGSRSYEQY
TRBV5-6	.	TRBD2	TRBJ2-1	ASSLASSGVYNEQF
TRBV5-4	once	.	TRBJ2-6	ASSFTGANVLT
TRBV27	.	TRBD1	TRBJ2-7	ASSARQGGEQY
TRBV9	.	.	TRBJ2-7	ASSTDGLAYEQY
TRBV4-1	few	.	TRBJ1-4	ASSRVTPQGNEKLF
TRBV5-1	.	TRBD2	TRBJ2-2	ASRSSGGAAGELF
TRBV7-6	.	TRBD1	TRBJ2-7	ASSRTGQESILPYEQY
TRBV6-5	.	.	TRBJ2-2	ASSYLAGAGELF
TRBV9	.	.	TRBJ2-1	ASSAPLGPSSYNEQF
TRBV5-1	.	.	TRBJ2-3	ASSLGQITDTQY
TRBV13	once	TRBD2	TRBJ2-3	ASSFLAGDADTQY
TRBV27	.	.	TRBJ2-7	ASRTGTPWYEQY
TRBV27	.	TRBD1	TRBJ1-1	ASSTGQMNTEAF
TRBV4-3	.	TRBD1	TRBJ2-7	ASSQELTGREQY
TRBV19	.	.	TRBJ2-1	ASSIALPRPGGDRYNEQF
TRBV9	.	TRBD1	TRBJ2-7	ASSVGGDRVYEQY
TRBV7-6	.	TRBD2	TRBJ2-7	ASSLGSGGAYEQY
TRBV10-3	.	TRBD2	TRBJ2-3	AISESSGGTTDTQY
TRBV9	.	.	TRBJ1-2	ASSVVGYGYT
TRBV27	.	TRBD1	TRBJ1-4	ASSDAGGWDEKLF
TRBV6-6	.	.	TRBJ1-3	ASSQRANSGNTIY
TRBV5-5	few	.	TRBJ1-1	ASSWRQDMNTEAF
TRBV7-3	.	.	TRBJ1-5	ASSLRGASNQPQH
TRBV27	.	.	TRBJ2-1	ASSLTAGAHPTVV
TRBV7-8	.	TRBD1	TRBJ2-5	ASRSTVRQGQETQY
TRBV5-6	.	TRBD1	TRBJ2-7	ASRDRKEQY
TRBV4-1	.	TRBD2	TRBJ2-1	ASSPSPGLAGINEQF
TRBV11-2	.	.	TRBJ1-4	ASSLGQKLF
TRBV2	few	TRBD2	TRBJ2-5	ASSDGTSGGAQY
TRBV6-6	few	TRBD1	TRBJ2-3	ASSYSMTGGPDTQY
TRBV27	few	TRBD1	TRBJ2-1	ASVPGTGLDNEQF
TRBV4-1	.	.	TRBJ2-1	ASSQGGEGVFNEQF
TRBV4-3	.	TRBD2	TRBJ2-7	ASSQGIGRVEQY
TRBV2	once	.	TRBJ2-7	ASIPTTGRLYEQY
TRBV18	.	.	TRBJ2-5	ASSPVSFDTAETQY
TRBV27	.	.	TRBJ1-1	ASSYGGLNTEAF
TRBV13	.	.	TRBJ1-2	ASSSPTGALYGYT
TRBV10-1	.	TRBD1	TRBJ2-7	ASSESTGTDYEQY
TRBV15	few	.	TRBJ1-1	ATSRDMGWTEAF
TRBV29-1	.	TRBD2	TRBJ2-7	SAILAGVGSYEQY
TRBV7-6	.	.	TRBJ1-1	ASSLGGPGTEAF
TRBV14	.	.	TRBJ2-7	ASSNSGTSYEQY
TRBV27	.	.	TRBJ1-5	ASSLLGAGNQPQH
TRBV5-6	.	.	TRBJ1-2	ASSFRQAIYGYT
TRBV5-1	.	.	TRBJ2-7	ASSGTAYEQY
TRBV9	once	TRBD1	TRBJ1-2	ASSAIRPGQRLELGGYT
TRBV7-9	few	.	TRBJ2-7	ASSLRSDEQY
TRBV4-2	.	TRBD2	TRBJ2-7	ASSWNSGATYEQY
TRBV11-2	.	TRBD2	TRBJ2-1	ASSVGLAGGFSYNEQF